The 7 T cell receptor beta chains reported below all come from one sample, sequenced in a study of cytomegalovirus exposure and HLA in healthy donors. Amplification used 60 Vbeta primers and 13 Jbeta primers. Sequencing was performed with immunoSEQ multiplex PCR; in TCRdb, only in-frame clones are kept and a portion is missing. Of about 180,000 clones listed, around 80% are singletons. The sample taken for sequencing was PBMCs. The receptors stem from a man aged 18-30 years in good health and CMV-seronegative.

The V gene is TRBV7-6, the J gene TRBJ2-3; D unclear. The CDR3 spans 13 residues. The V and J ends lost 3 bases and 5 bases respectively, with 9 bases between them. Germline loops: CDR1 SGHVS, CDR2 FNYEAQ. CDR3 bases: TGTGCCAGCAGCTTTGCTGGGCGAGATACGCAGTATTTT. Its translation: CASSFAGRDTQYF. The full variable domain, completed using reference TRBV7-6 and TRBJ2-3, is GAGVSQSPRYKVTKRGQDVALRCDPISGHVSLYWYRQALGQGPEFLTYFNYEAQQDKSGLPNDRFSAERPEGSISTLTIQRTEQRDSAMYRCASSFAGRDTQYFGPGTRLTVL.

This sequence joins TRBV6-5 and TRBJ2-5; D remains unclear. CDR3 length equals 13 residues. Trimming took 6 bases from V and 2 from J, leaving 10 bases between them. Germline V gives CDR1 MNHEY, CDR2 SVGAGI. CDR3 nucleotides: TGTGCCAGCAGGGTGACTTCTCAAGAGACCCAGTACTTC. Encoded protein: CASRVTSQETQYF.

CDR3 protein: CASSRGSPEQYF. In DNA form, the CDR3 reads TGTGCCAGCAGCCGAGGGAGCCCCGAGCAGTACTTC. This chain joins TRBV11-3 and TRBJ2-7; D is possibly TRBD2 (5 bases). Between the trimmed V and J ends, which lost 5 bases and 6 bases, there was a span of 11 bases. Per the germline V gene, CDR1 is SGHNT and CDR2 is YENEEA. CDR3 length: 12 residues.

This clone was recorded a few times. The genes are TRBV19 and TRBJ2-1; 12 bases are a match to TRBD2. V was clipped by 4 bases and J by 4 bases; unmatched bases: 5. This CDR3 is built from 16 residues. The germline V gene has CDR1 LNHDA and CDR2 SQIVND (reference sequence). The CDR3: CASSRGLAGLYNEQFF. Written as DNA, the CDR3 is TGTGCCAGTAGTAGGGGACTAGCGGGTTTATACAATGAGCAGTTCTTC.

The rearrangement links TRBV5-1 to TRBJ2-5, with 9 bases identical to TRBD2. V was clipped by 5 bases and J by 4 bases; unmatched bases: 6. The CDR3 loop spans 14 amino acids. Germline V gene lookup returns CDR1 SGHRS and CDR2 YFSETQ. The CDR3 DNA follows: TGCGCCAGCAGGCGGGGGGGGCCTGGAGAGACCCAGTACTTC. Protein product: CASRRGGPGETQYF.

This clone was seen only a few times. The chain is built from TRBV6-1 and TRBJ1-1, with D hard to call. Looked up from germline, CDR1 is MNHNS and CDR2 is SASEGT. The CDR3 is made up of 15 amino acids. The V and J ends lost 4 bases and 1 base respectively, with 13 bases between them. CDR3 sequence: CASSAEGFGNTEAFF. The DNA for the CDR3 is TGTGCCAGCAGTGCTGAGGGTTTCGGGAACACTGAAGCTTTCTTT.

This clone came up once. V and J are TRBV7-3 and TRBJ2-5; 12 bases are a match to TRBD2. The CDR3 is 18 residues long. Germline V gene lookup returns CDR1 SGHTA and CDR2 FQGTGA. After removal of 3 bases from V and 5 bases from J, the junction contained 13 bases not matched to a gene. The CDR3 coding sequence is TGTGCCAGCAGCTTCGGGACTAGCGGGCCTCCCGGGGAGGAGACCCAGTACTTC. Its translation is CASSFGTSGPPGEETQYF.